These 11 T cell receptor beta chains were sequenced from one sample in a study of blood T cell repertoires in COVID-19. Profiling relied on immunoSEQ multiplex PCR, and the TCRdb table lists in-frame clones only, not all of them. The table includes about 140,000 clones, more than 70% detected once. The specimen was peripheral blood. All receptors derive from a woman aged 55 to 70 with acute or convalescent COVID-19.

This clone was detected once. This chain joins TRBV14 and TRBJ1-2, with 10 bases identical to TRBD1. This CDR3 is built from 16 residues. The V segment lost 1 base and the J segment 7 bases; nucleotides outside the gene matches: 9. Germline V lookup: CDR1 SGHDN, CDR2 FVKESK. The DNA of the CDR3 is TGTGCCAGCAGCCAAGTTAAAAGACAGGGGGCGGCTGGCTACACCTTC. This translates into CASSQVKRQGAAGYTF.

This clone was recorded a few times. J is TRBJ1-5 and V is TRBV6-6, with 8 nucleotides matching TRBD1. The CDR3 has 15 amino acids. Germline V gives CDR1 MNHNY, CDR2 SVGAGI (reference sequence). V gave up 3 bases and J gave up 4 bases; unmatched junction bases: 5. Written as DNA, the CDR3 is TGTGCCAGCAGTTATATACAGGGGGAGAATCAGCCCCAGCATTTT. This translates into CASSYIQGENQPQHF.

V and J are TRBV6-5 and TRBJ2-7; D possibly corresponds to TRBD1 (6 bases). In germline, CDR1 is MNHEY, CDR2 SVGAGI. V was trimmed by 5 bases and J by 1 base, leaving 15 bases between them. The CDR3 extends over 15 amino acids. The CDR3 reads CASSQQKQGSYEQYF. CDR3 nucleotide sequence: TGTGCCAGCAGTCAACAAAAACAGGGATCCTACGAGCAGTACTTC.

The chain couples TRBV6-1 to TRBJ2-1; TRBD2 aligns across 12 bases. Germline values: CDR1 MNHNS, CDR2 SASEGT. CDR3 length: 16 residues. The V gene end was trimmed by 3 bases and the J gene end by 5 bases; junction bases not matched to a gene: 5. In DNA form, the CDR3 reads TGTGCCAGCAGTGATAGGCTAGCGGGGGGGGACAATGAGCAGTTCTTC. Translation gives CASSDRLAGGDNEQFF.

The V and J genes are TRBV5-4 and TRBJ2-3; no clear D. The CDR3 contains 14 residues. The germline V gene encodes CDR1 SGHNT and CDR2 YYREEE (reference sequence). V was pared by 4 bases and J by 0 bases, with 9 bases between. For the CDR3, the DNA is TGTGCCAGCAGCCAGATAAGAAGCACAGATACGCAGTATTTT. Translated: CASSQIRSTDTQYF. Full variable domain (missing parts from reference TRBV5-4 and TRBJ2-3): ETGVTQSPTHLIKTRGQQVTLRCSSQSGHNTVSWYQQALGQGPQFIFQYYREEENGRGNFPPRFSGLQFPNYSSELNVNALELDDSALYLCASSQIRSTDTQYFGPGTRLTVL.

This chain connects TRBV7-8 to TRBJ2-3, with 11 bases identical to TRBD2. The CDR3 is made up of 18 amino acids. Trimming at V came to 2 bases and at J to 1 base, leaving 8 bases not matched to a gene. The germline V gene has CDR1 SGHVS and CDR2 FQNEAQ. The CDR3 sequence: CASSLSSGGAGGTDTQYF. The CDR3 coding sequence is TGTGCCAGCAGCTTAAGTAGCGGGGGGGCAGGGGGCACAGATACGCAGTATTTT.

This chain uses TRBV7-8 with TRBJ2-2; TRBD2 matches 7 bases. Germline V gives CDR1 SGHVS, CDR2 FQNEAQ. The junction had 15 bases not matched to a gene; V was cut back by 4 bases and J by 4 bases. The CDR3 has 18 amino acids. The CDR3 loop reads CASSSNDWTSYSTGELFF. The CDR3 region has the DNA TGTGCCAGCAGCTCAAACGATTGGACTAGTTATAGCACCGGGGAGCTGTTTTTT.

Concerning this clone itself: This sample includes further DNA sequences coding for the same CDR3. This chain connects TRBV9 to TRBJ2-3; 11 bases are shared with TRBD2. Germline lookup yields CDR1 SGDLS and CDR2 YYNGEE. The CDR3 loop spans 15 amino acids. V trimming: 2 bases; J trimming: 6 bases; junction bases outside the gene matches: 5. The CDR3 spells CASSVSGGAGDTQYF. The DNA for the CDR3 is TGTGCCAGCAGCGTTAGCGGGGGGGCCGGGGATACGCAGTATTTT.

The chain is built from TRBV11-3 and TRBJ2-3, with 11 bases identical to TRBD2. V shed 3 bases and J 6 bases; nucleotides not matched to a gene: 2. The CDR3 sequence is 14 residues long. Germline assignment: CDR1 SGHNT and CDR2 YENEEA. CDR3 sequence reads: CASSFSGGADTQYF. CDR3 coding DNA: TGTGCCAGCAGCTTTAGCGGGGGGGCCGATACGCAGTATTTT.

This clone was recorded only once. CDR3 sequence reads: CASSGKADFYTF. CDR3 in DNA: TGTGCCAGCAGCGGAAAGGCTGACTTCTACACCTTC. The chain uses TRBV9 and TRBJ1-2; D gene unclear. The V gene lost 3 bases and the J gene lost 10 bases, with 13 bases spanning the gap. Germline-derived CDR1 and CDR2 are SGDLS and YYNGEE. The CDR3 loop spans 12 amino acids.

The chain carries TRBV11-1 and TRBJ1-2, with D possibly matching TRBD1 (6 bases). The CDR3 loop spans 13 amino acids. Per the germline V gene, CDR1 is SGHAT and CDR2 is FQDESV (reference sequence). Between the trimmed V and J ends, which lost 5 bases and 4 bases, there was a span of 11 bases. In DNA form, the CDR3 reads TGTGCCAGCAGCCAGGACAGTCCCTATGGCTACACCTTC. This sequence encodes CASSQDSPYGYTF.